The present entry profiles one TCR beta chain with its context. This entry belongs to a study of blood T cell repertoires in COVID-19. J was trimmed by 5 bases and V by 4 bases; bases with no gene match: 8. The CDR3 covers 14 residues. Looked up from germline, CDR1 is SGHRS and CDR2 is YFSETQ. Per the study methods: Reference gene primer amplification yielded estimated nucleated cell counts. Using immunoSEQ multiplex PCR, the repertoire was profiled, and TCRdb retains in-frame clones only, with some absent. That table furnishes V, J and clone size, whereas the DNA furnished D and trimming. This sample has about 110,000 clones, with roughly 84% found just once.

This TCR derives from a man between 35 and 55 years old with acute or convalescent COVID-19. Specimen: peripheral blood. This sequence joins TRBV5-1 and TRBJ1-1; 7 nucleotides match TRBD1. The CDR3 spells CASSLQGRGTEAFF. CDR3 nucleotide sequence: TGCGCCAGCAGCCTACAGGGGCGGGGAACTGAAGCTTTCTTT.